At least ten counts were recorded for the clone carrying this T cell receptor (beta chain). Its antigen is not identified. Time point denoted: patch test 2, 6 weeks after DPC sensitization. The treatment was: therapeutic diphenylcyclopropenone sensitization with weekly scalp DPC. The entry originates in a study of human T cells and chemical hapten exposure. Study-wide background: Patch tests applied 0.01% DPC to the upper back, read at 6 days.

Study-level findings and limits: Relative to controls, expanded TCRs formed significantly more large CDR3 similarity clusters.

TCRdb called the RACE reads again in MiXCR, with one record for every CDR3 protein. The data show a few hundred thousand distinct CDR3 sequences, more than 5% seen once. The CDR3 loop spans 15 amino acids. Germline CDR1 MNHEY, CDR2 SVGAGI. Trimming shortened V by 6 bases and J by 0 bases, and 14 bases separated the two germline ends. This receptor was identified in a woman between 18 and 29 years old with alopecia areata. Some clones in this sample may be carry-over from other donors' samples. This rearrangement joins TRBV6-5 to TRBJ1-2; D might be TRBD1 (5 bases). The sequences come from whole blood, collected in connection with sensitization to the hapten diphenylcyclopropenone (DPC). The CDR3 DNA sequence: TGTGCCAGCAGCCGTACAGGACGAGCTAACTATGGCTACACCTTC. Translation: CASSRTGRANYGYTF.